The present TCR beta chain was sequenced within a study of blood T cell repertoires in COVID-19 (dated by TCRdb to between 2020 and 2021). Notes on the research overall: The collaborator samples originated in the United States, Italy and Spain and spanned the acute and convalescent phases of COVID-19. A freely available public database, intended as a resource for researchers studying the immune response to SARS-CoV-2, is where the repertoires were released. Sample metadata almost always included a de-identified subject ID, COVID-19 status, age in years and sex. The prospective study material was composed of cDNA or gDNA derived from T cells, B-cell-depleted T cells, or PBMCs. The samples were drawn from the first 160 participants of the ongoing ImmuneRACE study and from 1,254 subjects provided by 6 global collaborators. Where available, HLA class I and class II types were obtained from metadata supplied by the sample provider rather than from assay-based typing. The dataset comprised deeply sampled blood TCRbeta repertoires from subjects exposed to, actively infected with, or recovered from COVID-19. Beyond this particular receptor, the publication reports: Clinical and demographic metadata were provided uncurated, with the amount varying by source and participant.

Whole blood was collected in K2EDTA tubes by collaborating institutions according to the institutions' own protocols. Collaborator samples were shipped for TCRbeta analysis as frozen whole blood, isolated PBMCs, or DNA extracted from either sample type. V lost 1 base and J lost 8 bases, and the count of bases not matched to a germline gene is 4. Taken from the germline V gene, the CDR1 and CDR2 loops are SGHDN and FVKESK. From cysteine to phenylalanine, the CDR3 is 14 amino acids long. Only the CDR3 part of the read is kept: 42 bases, read in frame from the first base. A word on this clone: Its target antigen remains unknown. The sample holds no much larger clone one base away, and base qualities are not on file.

TCRbeta CDR3 regions were amplified from genomic DNA using the immunoSEQ Assay, a bias-controlled multiplex PCR. The paper's data handling went like this. Nucleated cell counts per sample were estimated from amplification of reference gene primers within the assay. To quantify the absolute abundance of each unique TCRbeta CDR3 rearrangement, sequence reads were collapsed and filtered. Productive Simpson clonality was computed per sample as the square root of Simpson's diversity index over productive rearrangements. Imported from immuneACCESS, the table was reduced by TCRdb to in-frame sequences with V and J called. These copies leave out some clones; in studies compared against another copy, an unresolved V gene accounts for under half, and the cause of the remainder is not known. For V, J and clone size, that table is used; D and trimming come from the DNA. Within this sample are about 120,000 clones, with around 85% of them counted one time only. In total, the top ten clones hold 1.5% to 1.8% of the sample.

The chain is encoded by TRBV14 joined to TRBJ1-2; 10 bases in the junction line up with TRBD1. This sequence originates from a man in his fifties with acute or convalescent COVID-19. The material sequenced was peripheral blood. This receptor carries the CDR3 CASSQVGQGYGYTF. The DNA sequence is given as TGTGCCAGCAGCCAAGTGGGACAGGGGTACGGCTACACCTTC.